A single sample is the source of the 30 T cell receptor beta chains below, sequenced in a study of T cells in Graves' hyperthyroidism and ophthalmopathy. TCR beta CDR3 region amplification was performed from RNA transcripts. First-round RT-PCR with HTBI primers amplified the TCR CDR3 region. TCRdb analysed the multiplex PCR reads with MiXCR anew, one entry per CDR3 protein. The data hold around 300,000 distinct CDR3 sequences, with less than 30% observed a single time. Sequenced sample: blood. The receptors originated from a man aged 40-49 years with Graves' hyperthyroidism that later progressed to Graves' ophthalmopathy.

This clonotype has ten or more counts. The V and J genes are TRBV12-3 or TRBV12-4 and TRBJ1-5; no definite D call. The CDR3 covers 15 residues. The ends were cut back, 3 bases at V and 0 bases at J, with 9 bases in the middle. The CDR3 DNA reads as TGTGCCAGCAGTTTTTCCTCAAATAGCAATCAGCCCCAGCATTTT. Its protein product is CASSFSSNSNQPQHF.

CDR3 region: CASTALGGGDPSYEQYF. The CDR3 DNA sequence: TGCGCCAGCACCGCTCTGGGGGGGGGTGATCCTTCCTACGAGCAGTACTTC. The chain employs TRBV10-2 and TRBJ2-7, with TRBD2 identical over 7 bases. The germline CDR1 and CDR2 sequences are WSHSY and SAAADI. CDR3 size: 17 residues. J lost 1 base, V lost 7 bases, and 16 bases had no gene match.

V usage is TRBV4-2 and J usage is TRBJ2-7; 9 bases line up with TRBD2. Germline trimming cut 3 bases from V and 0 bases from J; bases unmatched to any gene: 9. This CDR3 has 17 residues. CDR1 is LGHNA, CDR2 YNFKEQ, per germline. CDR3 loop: CASSQIAGVSSSYEQYF. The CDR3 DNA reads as TGTGCCAGCAGCCAGATAGCGGGAGTTTCAAGCTCCTACGAGCAGTACTTC.

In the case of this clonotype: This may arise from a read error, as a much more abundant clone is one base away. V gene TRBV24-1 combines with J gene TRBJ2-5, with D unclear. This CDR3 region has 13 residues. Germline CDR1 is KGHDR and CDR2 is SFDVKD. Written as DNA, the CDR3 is TGTGCCTGCTCGAACCTAGGCCAAGGGACCCAGTACTTC. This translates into CACSNLGQGTQYF.

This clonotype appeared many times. The CDR3 region has the DNA TGTGCCAGTAGTATAGCAACATACGGGGAGCTGTTTTTT. It encodes CASSIATYGELFF. The V gene is TRBV19, the J gene TRBJ2-2; D gene ambiguous. The V end was cut by 1 base, the J end by 7 bases, with 7 bases between. The CDR3 length is 13 residues. CDR1 and CDR2 from the germline V gene are LNHDA and SQIVND (reference sequence).

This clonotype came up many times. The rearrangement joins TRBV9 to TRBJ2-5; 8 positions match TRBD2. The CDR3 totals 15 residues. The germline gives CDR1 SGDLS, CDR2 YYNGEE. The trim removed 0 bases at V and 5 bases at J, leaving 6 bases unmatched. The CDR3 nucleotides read TGTGCCAGCAGCGTAGACAGCGGGAGAGGGGAGACCCAGTACTTC. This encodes CASSVDSGRGETQYF.

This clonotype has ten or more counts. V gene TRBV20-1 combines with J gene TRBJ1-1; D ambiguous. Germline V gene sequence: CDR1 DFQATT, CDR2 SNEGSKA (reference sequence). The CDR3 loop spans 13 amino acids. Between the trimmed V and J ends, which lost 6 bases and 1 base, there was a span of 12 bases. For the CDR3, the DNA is TGCAGTGCACCCCGAGGGAAGAACACTGAAGCTTTCTTT. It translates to CSAPRGKNTEAFF.

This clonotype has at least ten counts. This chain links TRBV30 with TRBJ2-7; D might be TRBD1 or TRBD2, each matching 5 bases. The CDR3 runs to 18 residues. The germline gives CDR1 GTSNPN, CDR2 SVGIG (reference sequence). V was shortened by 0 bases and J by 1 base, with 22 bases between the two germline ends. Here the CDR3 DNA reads TGTGCCTGGAGTGTACTTTATCGTGCAGGGAGAGAATCCTACGAGCAGTACTTC. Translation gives CAWSVLYRAGRESYEQYF.

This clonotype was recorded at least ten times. The CDR3 reads CSARDWGKAKNIQYF. DNA of the CDR3: TGCAGTGCTAGAGATTGGGGTAAAGCCAAAAACATTCAGTACTTC. The V gene is TRBV20-1, the J gene TRBJ2-4; D gene uncertain. CDR3 size: 15 residues. Germline values: CDR1 DFQATT, CDR2 SNEGSKA (reference sequence). The V and J ends lost 0 bases and 0 bases respectively, with 9 bases between them.

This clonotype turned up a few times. The CDR3 loop reads CASTHPPVGRQPQHF. CDR3 bases: TGTGCCAGCACCCACCCCCCTGTTGGAAGGCAGCCCCAGCATTTT. The rearrangement links TRBV6-2 or TRBV6-3 to TRBJ1-5; D gene ambiguous. V lost 7 bases, J lost 7 bases, and 20 bases lay in between. Germline-derived CDR1 and CDR2 are MNHEY and SVGEGT. This CDR3 contains 15 residues.

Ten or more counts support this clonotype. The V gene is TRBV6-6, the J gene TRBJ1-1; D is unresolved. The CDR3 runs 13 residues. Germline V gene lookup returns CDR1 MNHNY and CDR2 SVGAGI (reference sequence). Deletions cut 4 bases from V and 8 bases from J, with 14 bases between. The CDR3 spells CASSSGPGMEAFF. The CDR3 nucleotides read TGTGCCAGCAGTTCAGGACCGGGCATGGAAGCTTTCTTT.

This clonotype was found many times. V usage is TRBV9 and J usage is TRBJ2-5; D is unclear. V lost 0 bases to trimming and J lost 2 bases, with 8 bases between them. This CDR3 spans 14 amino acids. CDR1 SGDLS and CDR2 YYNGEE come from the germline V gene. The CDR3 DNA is TGTGCCAGCAGCGTAGGAGGAGAACAAGAGACCCAGTACTTC. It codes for CASSVGGEQETQYF.

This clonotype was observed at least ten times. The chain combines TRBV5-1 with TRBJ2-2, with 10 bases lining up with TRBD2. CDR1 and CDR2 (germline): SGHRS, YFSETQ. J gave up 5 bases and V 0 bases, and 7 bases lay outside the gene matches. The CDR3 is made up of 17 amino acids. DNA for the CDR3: TGCGCCAGCAGCTTGGGTCTAGCGGGAGCGAGAACCGGGGAGCTGTTTTTT. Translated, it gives CASSLGLAGARTGELFF. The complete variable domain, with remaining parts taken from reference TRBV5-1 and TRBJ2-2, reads KAGVTQTPRYLIKTRGQQVTLSCSPISGHRSVSWYQQTPGQGLQFLFEYFSETQRNKGNFPGRFSGRQFSNSRSEMNVSTLELGDSALYLCASSLGLAGARTGELFFGEGSRLTVL.

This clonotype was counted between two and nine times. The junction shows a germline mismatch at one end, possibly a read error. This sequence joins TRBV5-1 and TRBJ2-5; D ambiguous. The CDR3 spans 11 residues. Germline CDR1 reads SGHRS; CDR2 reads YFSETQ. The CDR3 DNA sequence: TGCGCCAGCAGCTTGAGTGAGACCCAGCACTTC. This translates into CASSLSETQHF. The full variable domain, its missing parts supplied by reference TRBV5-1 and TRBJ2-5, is KAGVTQTPRYLIKTRGQQVTLSCSPISGHRSVSWYQQTPGQGLQFLFEYFSETQRNKGNFPGRFSGRQFSNSRSEMNVSTLELGDSALYLCASSLSETQHFGPGTRLLVL.

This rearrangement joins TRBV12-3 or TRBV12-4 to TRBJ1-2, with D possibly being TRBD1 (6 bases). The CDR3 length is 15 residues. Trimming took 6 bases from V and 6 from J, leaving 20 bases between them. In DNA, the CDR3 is TGTGCCAGCAGGGAACAGGGTCCAGGAAGAGATGGCTACACCTTC. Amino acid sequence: CASREQGPGRDGYTF.

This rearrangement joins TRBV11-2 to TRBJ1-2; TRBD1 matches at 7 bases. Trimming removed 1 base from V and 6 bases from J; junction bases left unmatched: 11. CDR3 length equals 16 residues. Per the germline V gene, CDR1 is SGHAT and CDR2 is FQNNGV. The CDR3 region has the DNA TGTGCCAGCAGCTTAGTAAAGTGGGACACAGGGGATGGCTACACCTTC. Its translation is CASSLVKWDTGDGYTF.

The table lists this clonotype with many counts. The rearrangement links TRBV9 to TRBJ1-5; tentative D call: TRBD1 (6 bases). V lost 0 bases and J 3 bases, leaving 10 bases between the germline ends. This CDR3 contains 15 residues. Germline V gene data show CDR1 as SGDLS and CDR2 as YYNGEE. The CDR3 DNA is TGTGCCAGCAGCGTAGGGGGACATTACAATCAGCCCCAGCATTTT. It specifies CASSVGGHYNQPQHF.

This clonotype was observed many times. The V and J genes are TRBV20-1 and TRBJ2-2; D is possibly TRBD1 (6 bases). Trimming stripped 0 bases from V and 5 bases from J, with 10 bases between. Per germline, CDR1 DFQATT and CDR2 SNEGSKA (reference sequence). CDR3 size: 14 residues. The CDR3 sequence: CSARDQGWTGELFF. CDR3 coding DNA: TGCAGTGCTAGAGATCAGGGGTGGACCGGGGAGCTGTTTTTT.

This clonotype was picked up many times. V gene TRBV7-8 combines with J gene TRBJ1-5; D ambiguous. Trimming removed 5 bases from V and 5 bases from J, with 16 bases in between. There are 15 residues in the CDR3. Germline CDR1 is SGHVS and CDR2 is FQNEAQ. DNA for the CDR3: TGTGCCAGCAGCCCCGGCGCCCCGACCGATCAGCCCCAGCATTTT. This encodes CASSPGAPTDQPQHF.

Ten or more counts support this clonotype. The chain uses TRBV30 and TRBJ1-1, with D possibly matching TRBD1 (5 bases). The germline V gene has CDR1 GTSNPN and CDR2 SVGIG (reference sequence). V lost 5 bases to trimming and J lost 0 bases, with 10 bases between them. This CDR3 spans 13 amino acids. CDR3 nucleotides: TGTGCCTGGGGGAAACAGGTGAACACTGAAGCTTTCTTT. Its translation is CAWGKQVNTEAFF.

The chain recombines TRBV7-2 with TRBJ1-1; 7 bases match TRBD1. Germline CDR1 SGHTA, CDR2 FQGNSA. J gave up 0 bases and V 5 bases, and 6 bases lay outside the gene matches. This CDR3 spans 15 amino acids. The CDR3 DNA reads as TGTGCCAGCAGCCCGACAGGGTTTTTGAACACTGAAGCTTTCTTT. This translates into CASSPTGFLNTEAFF.

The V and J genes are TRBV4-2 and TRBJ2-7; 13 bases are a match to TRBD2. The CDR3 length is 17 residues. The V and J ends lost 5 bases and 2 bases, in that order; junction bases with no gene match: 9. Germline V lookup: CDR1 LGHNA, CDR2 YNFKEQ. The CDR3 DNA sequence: TGTGCCAGCAGCAGGACTAGCGGGGGAGCCGTTACCTACGAGCAGTACTTC. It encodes CASSRTSGGAVTYEQYF.

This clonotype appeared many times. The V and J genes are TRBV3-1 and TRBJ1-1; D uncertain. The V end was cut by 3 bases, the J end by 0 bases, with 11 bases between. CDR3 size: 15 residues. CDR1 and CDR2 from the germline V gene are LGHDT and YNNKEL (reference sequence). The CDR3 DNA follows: TGTGCCAGCAGCCAGCCGGGTTTCTTGAACACTGAAGCTTTCTTT. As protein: CASSQPGFLNTEAFF.

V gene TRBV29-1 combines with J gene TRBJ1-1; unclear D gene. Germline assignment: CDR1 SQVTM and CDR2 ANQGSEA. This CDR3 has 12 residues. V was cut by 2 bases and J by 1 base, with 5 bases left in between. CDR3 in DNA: TGCAGCGTTGAACGCACGAACACTGAAGCTTTCTTT. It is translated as CSVERTNTEAFF.

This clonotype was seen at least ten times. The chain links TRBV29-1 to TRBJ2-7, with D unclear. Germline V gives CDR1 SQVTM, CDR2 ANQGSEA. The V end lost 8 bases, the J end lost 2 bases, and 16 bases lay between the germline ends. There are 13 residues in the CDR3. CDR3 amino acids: CSIFSGTTYEQYF. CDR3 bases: TGCAGCATCTTTTCTGGAACAACCTACGAGCAGTACTTC.

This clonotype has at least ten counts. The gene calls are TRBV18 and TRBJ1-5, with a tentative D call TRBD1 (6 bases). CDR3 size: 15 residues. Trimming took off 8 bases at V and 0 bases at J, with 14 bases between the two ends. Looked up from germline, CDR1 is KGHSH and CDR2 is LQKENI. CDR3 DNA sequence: TGTGCCAGCAGTAGGGGGGCGGATAGCAATCAGCCCCAGCATTTT. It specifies CASSRGADSNQPQHF.

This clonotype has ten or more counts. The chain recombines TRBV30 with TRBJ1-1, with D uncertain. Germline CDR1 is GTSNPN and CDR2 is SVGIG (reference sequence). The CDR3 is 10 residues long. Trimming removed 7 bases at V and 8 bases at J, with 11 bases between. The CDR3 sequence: CASLRGEAFF. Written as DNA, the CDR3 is TGTGCCTCCCTTCGGGGAGAAGCTTTCTTT.

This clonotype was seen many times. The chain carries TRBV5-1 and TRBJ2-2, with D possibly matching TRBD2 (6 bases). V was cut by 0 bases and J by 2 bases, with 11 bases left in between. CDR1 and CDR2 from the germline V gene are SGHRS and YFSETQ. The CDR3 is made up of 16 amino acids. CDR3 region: CASSLGQRVNTGELFF. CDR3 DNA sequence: TGCGCCAGCAGCTTGGGCCAGCGGGTTAACACCGGGGAGCTGTTTTTT.

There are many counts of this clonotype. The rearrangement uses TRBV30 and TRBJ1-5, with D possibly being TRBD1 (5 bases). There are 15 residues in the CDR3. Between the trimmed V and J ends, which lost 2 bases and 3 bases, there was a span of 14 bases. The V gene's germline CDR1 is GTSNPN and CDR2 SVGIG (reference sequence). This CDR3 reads CAWSFGAASNQPQHF. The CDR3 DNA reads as TGTGCCTGGAGTTTCGGGGCAGCCTCCAATCAGCCCCAGCATTTT. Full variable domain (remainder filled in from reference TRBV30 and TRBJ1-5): SQTIHQWPATLVQPVGSPLSLECTVEGTSNPNLYWYRQAAGRGLQLLFYSVGIGQISSEVPQNLSASRPQDRQFILSSKKLLLSDSGFYLCAWSFGAASNQPQHFGDGTRLSIL.

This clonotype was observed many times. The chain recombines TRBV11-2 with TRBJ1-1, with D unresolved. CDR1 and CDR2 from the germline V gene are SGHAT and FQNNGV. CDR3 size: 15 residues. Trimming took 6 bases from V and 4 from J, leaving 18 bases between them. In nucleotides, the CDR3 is TGTGCCAGCAGTCAAGGCCCTGGGATCGGCACTGAAGCTTTCTTT. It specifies CASSQGPGIGTEAFF.